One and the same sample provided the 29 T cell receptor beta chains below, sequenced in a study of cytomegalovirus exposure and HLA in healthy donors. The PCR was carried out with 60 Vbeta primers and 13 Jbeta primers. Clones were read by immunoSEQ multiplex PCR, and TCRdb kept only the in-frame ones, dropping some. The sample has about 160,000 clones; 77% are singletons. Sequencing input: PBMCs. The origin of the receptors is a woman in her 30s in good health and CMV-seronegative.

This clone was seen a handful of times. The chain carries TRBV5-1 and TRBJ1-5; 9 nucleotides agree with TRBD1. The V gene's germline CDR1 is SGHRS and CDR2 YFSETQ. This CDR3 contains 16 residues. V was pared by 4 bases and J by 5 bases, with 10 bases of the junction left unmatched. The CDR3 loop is CASSAVQGALDQPQHF. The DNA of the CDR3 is TGCGCCAGCAGCGCGGTACAGGGGGCTCTCGATCAGCCCCAGCATTTT.

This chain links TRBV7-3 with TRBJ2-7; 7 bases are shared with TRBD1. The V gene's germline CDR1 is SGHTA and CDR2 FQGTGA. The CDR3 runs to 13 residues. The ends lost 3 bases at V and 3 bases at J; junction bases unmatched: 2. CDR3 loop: CASSFGTDYEQYF. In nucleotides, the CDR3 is TGTGCCAGCAGCTTCGGGACAGACTACGAGCAGTACTTC.

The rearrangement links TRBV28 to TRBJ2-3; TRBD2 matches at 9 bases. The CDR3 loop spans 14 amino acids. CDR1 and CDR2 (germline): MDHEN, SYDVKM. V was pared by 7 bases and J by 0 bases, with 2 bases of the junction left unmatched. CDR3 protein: CASTGLASTDTQYF. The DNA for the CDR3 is TGTGCCAGCACCGGACTAGCGAGCACAGATACGCAGTATTTT.

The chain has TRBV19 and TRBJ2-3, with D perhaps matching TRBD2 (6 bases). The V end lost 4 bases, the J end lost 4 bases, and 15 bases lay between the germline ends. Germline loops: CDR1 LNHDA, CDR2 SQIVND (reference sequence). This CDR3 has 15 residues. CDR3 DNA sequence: TGTGCCAGTAGTAATAGCGCGGAGGGAGCAGATACGCAGTATTTT. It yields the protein CASSNSAEGADTQYF.

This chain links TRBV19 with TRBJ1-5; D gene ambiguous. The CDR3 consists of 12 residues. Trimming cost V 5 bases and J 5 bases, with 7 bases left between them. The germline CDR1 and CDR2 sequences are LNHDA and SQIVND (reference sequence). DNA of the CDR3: TGTGCCAGTAGTGAGGGATATCAGCCCCAGCATTTT. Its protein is CASSEGYQPQHF.

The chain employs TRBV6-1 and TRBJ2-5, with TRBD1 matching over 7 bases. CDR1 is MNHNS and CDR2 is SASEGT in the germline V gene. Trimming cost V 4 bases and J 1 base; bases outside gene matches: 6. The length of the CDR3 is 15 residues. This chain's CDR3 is CASSARGGLQETQYF. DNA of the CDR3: TGTGCCAGCAGTGCACGAGGGGGCCTCCAAGAGACCCAGTACTTC.

CDR3 sequence: CASSFSGTGDYGYTF. The CDR3 nucleotides read TGTGCCAGCAGTTTCTCCGGGACAGGAGACTATGGCTACACCTTC. The V call is TRBV6-5, the J call TRBJ1-2; 8 bases line up with TRBD1. This CDR3 contains 15 residues. Trimming took 4 bases from V and 3 from J; bases not matched to a gene: 7. The germline V gene has CDR1 MNHEY and CDR2 SVGAGI.

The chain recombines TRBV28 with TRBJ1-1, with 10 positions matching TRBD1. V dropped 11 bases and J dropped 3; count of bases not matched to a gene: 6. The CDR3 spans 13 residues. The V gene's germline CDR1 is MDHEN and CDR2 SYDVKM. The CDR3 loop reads CACWDRGDTEAFF. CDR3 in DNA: TGTGCCTGCTGGGACAGGGGTGACACTGAAGCTTTCTTT.

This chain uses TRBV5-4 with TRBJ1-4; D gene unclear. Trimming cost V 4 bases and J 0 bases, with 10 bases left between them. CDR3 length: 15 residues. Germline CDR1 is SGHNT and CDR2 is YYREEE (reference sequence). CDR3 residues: CASSHGLATNEKLFF. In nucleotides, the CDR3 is TGTGCCAGCAGCCACGGACTCGCAACTAATGAAAAACTGTTTTTT.

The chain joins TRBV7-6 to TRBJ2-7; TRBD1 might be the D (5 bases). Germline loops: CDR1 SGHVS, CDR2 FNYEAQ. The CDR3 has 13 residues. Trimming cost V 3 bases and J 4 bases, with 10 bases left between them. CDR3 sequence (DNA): TGTGCCAGCAGCTTGCGGCAGGGATACGAGCAGTACTTC. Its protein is CASSLRQGYEQYF. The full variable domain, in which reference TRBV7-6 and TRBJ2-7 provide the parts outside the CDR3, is GAGVSQSPRYKVTKRGQDVALRCDPISGHVSLYWYRQALGQGPEFLTYFNYEAQQDKSGLPNDRFSAERPEGSISTLTIQRTEQRDSAMYRCASSLRQGYEQYFGPGTRLTVT.

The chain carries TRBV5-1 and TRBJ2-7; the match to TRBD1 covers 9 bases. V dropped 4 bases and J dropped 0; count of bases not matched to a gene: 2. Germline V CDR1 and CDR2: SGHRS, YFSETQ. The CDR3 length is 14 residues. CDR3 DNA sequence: TGCGCCAGCAGCCAACAGGGGGCCTCCTACGAGCAGTACTTC. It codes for CASSQQGASYEQYF.

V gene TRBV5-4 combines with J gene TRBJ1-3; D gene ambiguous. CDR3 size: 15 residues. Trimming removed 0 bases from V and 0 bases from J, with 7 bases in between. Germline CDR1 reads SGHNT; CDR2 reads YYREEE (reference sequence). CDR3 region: CASSLDTFSGNTIYF. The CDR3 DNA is TGTGCCAGCAGCTTGGACACCTTCTCTGGAAACACCATATATTTT.

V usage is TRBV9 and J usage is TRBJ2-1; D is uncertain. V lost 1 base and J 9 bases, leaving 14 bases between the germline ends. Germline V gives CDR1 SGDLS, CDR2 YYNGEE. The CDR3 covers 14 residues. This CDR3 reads CASSVIPPLSEQFF. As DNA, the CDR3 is TGTGCCAGCAGCGTAATACCCCCTCTGAGTGAGCAGTTCTTC.

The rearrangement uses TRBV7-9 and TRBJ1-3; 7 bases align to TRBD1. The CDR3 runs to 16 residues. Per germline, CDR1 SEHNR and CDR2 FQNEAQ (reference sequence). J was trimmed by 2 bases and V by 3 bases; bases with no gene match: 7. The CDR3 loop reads CASSFLQGGTGNTIYF. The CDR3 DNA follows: TGTGCCAGCAGCTTTTTGCAGGGGGGTACTGGAAACACCATATATTTT.

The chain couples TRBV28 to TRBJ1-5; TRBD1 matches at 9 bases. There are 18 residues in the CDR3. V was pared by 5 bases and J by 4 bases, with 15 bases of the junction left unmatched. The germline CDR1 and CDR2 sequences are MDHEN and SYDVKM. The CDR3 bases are TGTGCCAGCAGTCCTCTGAGACATCCGGGACAGGGTAATCAGCCCCAGCATTTT. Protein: CASSPLRHPGQGNQPQHF.

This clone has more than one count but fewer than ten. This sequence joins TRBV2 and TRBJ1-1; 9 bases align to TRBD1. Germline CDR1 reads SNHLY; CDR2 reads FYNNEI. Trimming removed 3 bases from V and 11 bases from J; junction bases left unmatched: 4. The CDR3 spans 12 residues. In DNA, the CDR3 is TGTGCCAGCAGTGAGGGGACAGGGCGGGCTTTCTTT. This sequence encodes CASSEGTGRAFF.

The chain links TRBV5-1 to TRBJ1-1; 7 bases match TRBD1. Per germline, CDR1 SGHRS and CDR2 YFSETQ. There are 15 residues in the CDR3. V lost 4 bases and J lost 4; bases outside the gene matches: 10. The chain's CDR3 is CASSVQGPLFTEAFF. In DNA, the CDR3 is TGCGCCAGCAGCGTACAGGGGCCCCTTTTCACTGAAGCTTTCTTT.

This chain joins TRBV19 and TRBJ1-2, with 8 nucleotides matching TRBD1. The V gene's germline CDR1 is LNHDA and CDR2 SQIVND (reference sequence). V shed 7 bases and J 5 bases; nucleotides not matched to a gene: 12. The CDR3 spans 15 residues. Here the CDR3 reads CASKVRGQGGYGYTF. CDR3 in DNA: TGTGCCAGTAAAGTTCGTGGACAGGGCGGTTATGGCTACACCTTC. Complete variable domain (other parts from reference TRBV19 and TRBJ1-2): DGGITQSPKYLFRKEGQNVTLSCEQNLNHDAMYWYRQDPGQGLRLIYYSQIVNDFQKGDIAEGYSVSREKKESFPLTVTSAQKNPTAFYLCASKVRGQGGYGYTFGSGTRLTVV.

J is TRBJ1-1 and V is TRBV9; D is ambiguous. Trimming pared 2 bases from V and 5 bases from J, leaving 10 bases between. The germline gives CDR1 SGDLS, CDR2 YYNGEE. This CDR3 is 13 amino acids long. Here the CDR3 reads CASSVARQTEAFF. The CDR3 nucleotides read TGTGCCAGCAGCGTTGCCCGACAAACTGAAGCTTTCTTT.

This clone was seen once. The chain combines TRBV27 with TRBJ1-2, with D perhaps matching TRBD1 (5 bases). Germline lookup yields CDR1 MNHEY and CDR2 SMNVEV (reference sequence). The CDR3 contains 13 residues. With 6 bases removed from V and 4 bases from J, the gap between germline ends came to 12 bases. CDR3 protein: CASRASGIYGYTF. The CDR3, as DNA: TGTGCCAGCAGGGCCTCAGGGATCTATGGCTACACCTTC.

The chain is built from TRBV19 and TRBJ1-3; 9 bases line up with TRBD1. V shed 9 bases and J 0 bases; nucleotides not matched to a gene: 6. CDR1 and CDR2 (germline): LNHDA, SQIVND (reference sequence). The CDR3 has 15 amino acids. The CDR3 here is CASSGQGISGNTIYF. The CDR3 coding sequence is TGTGCCAGCTCGGGACAGGGAATCTCTGGAAACACCATATATTTT.

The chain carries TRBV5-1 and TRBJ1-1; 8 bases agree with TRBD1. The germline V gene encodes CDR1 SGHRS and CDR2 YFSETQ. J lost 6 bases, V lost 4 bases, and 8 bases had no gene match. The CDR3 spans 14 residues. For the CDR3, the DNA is TGCGCCAGCAGCCCTCGACAGGGGAATCCTGAAGCTTTCTTT. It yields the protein CASSPRQGNPEAFF. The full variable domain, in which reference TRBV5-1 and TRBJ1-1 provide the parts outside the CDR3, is KAGVTQTPRYLIKTRGQQVTLSCSPISGHRSVSWYQQTPGQGLQFLFEYFSETQRNKGNFPGRFSGRQFSNSRSEMNVSTLELGDSALYLCASSPRQGNPEAFFGQGTRLTVV.

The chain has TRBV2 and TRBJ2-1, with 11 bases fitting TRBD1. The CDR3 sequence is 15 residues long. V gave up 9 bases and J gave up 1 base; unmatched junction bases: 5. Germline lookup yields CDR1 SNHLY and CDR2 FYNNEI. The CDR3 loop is CARAGTGGSYNEQFF. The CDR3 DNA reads TGTGCCAGAGCCGGGACAGGGGGTTCCTACAATGAGCAGTTCTTC.

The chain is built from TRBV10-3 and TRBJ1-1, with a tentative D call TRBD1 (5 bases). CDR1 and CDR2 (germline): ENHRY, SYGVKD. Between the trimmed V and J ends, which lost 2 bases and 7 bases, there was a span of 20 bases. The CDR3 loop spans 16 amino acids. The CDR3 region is CAISETQGMGGGEAFF. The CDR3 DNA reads TGTGCCATCAGTGAGACGCAGGGTATGGGGGGGGGTGAAGCTTTCTTT.

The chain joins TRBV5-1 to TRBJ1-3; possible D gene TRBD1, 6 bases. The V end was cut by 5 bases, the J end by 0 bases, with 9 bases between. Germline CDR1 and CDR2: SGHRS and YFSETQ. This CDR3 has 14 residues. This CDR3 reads CASRQGYSGNTIYF. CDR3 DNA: TGCGCCAGCAGGCAGGGGTACTCTGGAAACACCATATATTTT.

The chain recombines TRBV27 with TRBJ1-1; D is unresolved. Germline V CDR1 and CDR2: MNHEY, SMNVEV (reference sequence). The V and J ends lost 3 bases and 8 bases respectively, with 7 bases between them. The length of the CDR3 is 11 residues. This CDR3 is CASSFGREAFF. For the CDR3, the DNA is TGTGCCAGCAGTTTTGGCAGGGAAGCTTTCTTT.

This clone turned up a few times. CDR3 nucleotide sequence: TGTGCCAGCAGTTCCCAGGGGGGTAGGACTGAAGCTTTCTTT. The encoded protein is CASSSQGGRTEAFF. This chain uses TRBV28 with TRBJ1-1, with 7 bases aligning to TRBD1. V lost 4 bases, J lost 5 bases, and 7 bases stayed unmatched. Per the germline V gene, CDR1 is MDHEN and CDR2 is SYDVKM. The CDR3 covers 14 residues.

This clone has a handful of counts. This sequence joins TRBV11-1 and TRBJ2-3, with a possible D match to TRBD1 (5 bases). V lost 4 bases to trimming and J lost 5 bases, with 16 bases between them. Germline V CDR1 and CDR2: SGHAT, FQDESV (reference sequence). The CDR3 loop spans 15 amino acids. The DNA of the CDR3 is TGTGCCAGCAGCTCCTGGACATCCACGAGAGATACGCAGTATTTT. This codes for CASSSWTSTRDTQYF.

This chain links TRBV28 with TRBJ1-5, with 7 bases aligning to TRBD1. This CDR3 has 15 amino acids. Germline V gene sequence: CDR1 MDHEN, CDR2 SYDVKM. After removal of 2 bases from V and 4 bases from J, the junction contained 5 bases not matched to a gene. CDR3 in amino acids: CASSLGGGNNQPQHF. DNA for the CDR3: TGTGCCAGCAGTTTAGGAGGGGGCAATAATCAGCCCCAGCATTTT.